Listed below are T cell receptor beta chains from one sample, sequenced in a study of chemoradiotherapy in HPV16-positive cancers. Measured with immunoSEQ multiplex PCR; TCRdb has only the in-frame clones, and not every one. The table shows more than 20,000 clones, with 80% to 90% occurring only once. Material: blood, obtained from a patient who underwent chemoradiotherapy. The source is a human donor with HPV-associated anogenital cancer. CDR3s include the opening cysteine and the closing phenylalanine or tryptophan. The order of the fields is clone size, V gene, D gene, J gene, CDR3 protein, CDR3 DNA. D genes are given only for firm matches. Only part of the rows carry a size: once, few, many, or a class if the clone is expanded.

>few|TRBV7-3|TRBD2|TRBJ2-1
CASSLGLAGIGEQFF
TGTGCCAGCAGCTTAGGGCTAGCGGGGATCGGTGAGCAGTTCTTC
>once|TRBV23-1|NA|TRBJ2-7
CASSQPRGGFASEQYF
TGCGCCAGCAGTCAACCTCGCGGTGGTTTCGCCTCCGAGCAGTACTTC
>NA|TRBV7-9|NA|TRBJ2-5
CASSLLGGGVETQYF
TGTGCCAGCAGCCTCCTGGGAGGGGGAGTCGAGACCCAGTACTTC
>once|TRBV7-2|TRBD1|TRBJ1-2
CASSLVWTGAGYGYTF
TGTGCCAGCAGCTTAGTTTGGACAGGGGCGGGCTATGGCTACACCTTC
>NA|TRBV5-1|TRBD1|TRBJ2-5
CASSLGQQETQYF
TGCGCCAGCAGCCTGGGACAGCAAGAGACCCAGTACTTC
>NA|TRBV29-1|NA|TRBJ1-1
CSVGSNTEAFF
TGCAGCGTGGGATCGAACACTGAAGCTTTCTTT
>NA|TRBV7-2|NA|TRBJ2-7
CASSPFGTLGPYEQYF
TGTGCCAGCAGCCCATTCGGGACTTTGGGGCCCTACGAGCAGTACTTC
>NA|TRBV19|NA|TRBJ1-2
CASSTFRQVNYGYTF
TGTGCCAGTAGTACCTTCAGACAGGTAAACTATGGCTACACCTTC
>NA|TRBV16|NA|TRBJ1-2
CASSQFRQTPLGYTF
TGTGCCAGCAGCCAATTCCGACAGACCCCTCTTGGCTACACCTTC
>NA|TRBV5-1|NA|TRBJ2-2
CASRPNAAGELFF
TGCGCCAGCCGCCCCAATGCGGCGGGGGAGCTGTTTTTT
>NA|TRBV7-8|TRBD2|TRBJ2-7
CASSRRTSGRLYEQYF
TGTGCCAGCAGCCGACGGACTAGCGGGAGATTGTACGAGCAGTACTTC
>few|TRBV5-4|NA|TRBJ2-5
CASSLKTGRGLETQYF
TGTGCCAGCAGCCTTAAGACAGGGAGGGGGTTAGAGACCCAGTACTTC